The entry below gives a single TCR beta chain sequence along with its context. Its antigen is unidentified. The CDR3 is made up of 15 amino acids. CDR1 and CDR2 from the germline V gene are LGHNA and YNFKEQ. With 4 bases removed from V and 1 base from J, the gap between germline ends came to 14 bases. This specimen belongs to a study of OX40 agonist ivuxolimab in advanced cancers. Study overall: Patients achieving partial responses numbered three: one hepatocellular carcinoma case and two cutaneous melanoma cases. The study, taken as a whole, reports: In general, CD8+ T cells held more expanded clones than CD4+ did, on average.

Cycle 7 day 1, cycle 4 day 1, and baseline were the timepoints at which blood was sampled. This table comes from immunoSEQ multiplex PCR, and its TCRdb copy is limited to in-frame clones, with some not included. The table records some 50,000 clones, 88% of them present only once. The chain joins TRBV4-2 to TRBJ2-7, with TRBD2 as a possible D gene (6 bases). The material sequenced was CD4+ or CD8+ T cells sorted from blood, taken in a trial of the OX40 agonist ivuxolimab. The sequence derives from an adult with an advanced solid tumor such as melanoma, head and neck, liver or kidney cancer. The CDR3 protein is CASSLFDSGSYEQYF. In DNA form, the CDR3 reads TGTGCCAGCAGCCTATTTGATAGCGGATCCTACGAGCAGTACTTC.